This TCR beta chain is from a study of blood T cell repertoires in COVID-19. Study-wide background: Italy, Spain and the United States were the sources of the convalescent and acute COVID-19 samples. T cells, B-cell-depleted T cells, or PBMCs provided the cDNA or gDNA that served as material.

CDR1 is SGHRS, CDR2 YFSETQ, per germline. The CDR3 runs to 16 residues. Trimming at V came to 4 bases and at J to 7 bases, leaving 11 bases not matched to a gene. Per the original data handling: Reference gene primer amplification in the assay estimated nucleated cell counts. The table came from immunoSEQ multiplex PCR; TCRdb's copy has only in-frame clones and leaves some out. That table supplies the V and J calls and clone size; D and trimming were determined from the DNA. Seen here are over 95,000 clones, approximately 90% observed once, and the top ten hold approximately 4.3%. The chain combines TRBV5-1 with TRBJ1-4, with 9 bases fitting TRBD1. Sequenced material: peripheral blood. The TCR was taken from a woman aged 45 to 65 with acute or convalescent COVID-19. CDR3 nucleotides: TGCGCCAGCAGCATTCATGGACAGGGGAATCGTGAAAAACTGTTTTTT. This sequence encodes CASSIHGQGNREKLFF.